The source of this TCR beta chain is a study of cytomegalovirus exposure and HLA in healthy donors. Details on this clone: Its target is not known.

Trimming cost V 2 bases and J 6 bases, with 13 bases left between them. The CDR3 extends over 15 amino acids. The germline gives CDR1 LGHNA, CDR2 YNFKEQ. General study points: The study reported that TCR beta sequences accurately predicted HLA-A and HLA-B alleles in most subjects. Specific recognition of CMV antigens was confirmed in vitro for a few chains (all CMV-associated). One variant, a missense change in DCLRE1C, was linked in a later analysis to TCR beta V- and J-gene trimming.

The PCR was carried out with 60 Vbeta primers and 13 Jbeta primers. TCRdb's copy holds only in-frame clones and misses some; the assay was immunoSEQ multiplex PCR. Recorded for this sample: around 40,000 clones. This receptor was identified in a man younger than 45 in good health and CMV-seronegative. The genes are TRBV4-2 and TRBJ1-4, with D possibly being TRBD1 (5 bases). Material: PBMCs. The CDR3 nucleotides read TGTGCCAGCAGCCAATCTCGGGGGTTGGATGAAAAACTGTTTTTT. It codes for CASSQSRGLDEKLFF.